The next 28 T cell receptor beta chains were all read from a single sample in a study of somatic mutations in cytotoxic T cells in rheumatoid arthritis. This table comes from immunoSEQ multiplex PCR, and its TCRdb copy is limited to in-frame clones, with some not included. In the table there are several thousand clones, around 80% of which are singletons. Sequenced material: CD8+ T cells sorted from blood. These receptors all come from an adult with rheumatoid arthritis.

The rearrangement joins TRBV4-1 to TRBJ1-2; D not resolved. The CDR3 runs 16 residues. The V end was cut by 0 bases, the J end by 5 bases, with 16 bases between. The germline V gene has CDR1 MGHRA and CDR2 YSYEKL. The chain's CDR3 is CASSQEDERVGYGYTF. In DNA, the CDR3 is TGCGCCAGCAGCCAAGAGGATGAGAGGGTTGGGTATGGCTACACCTTC.

This rearrangement joins TRBV15 to TRBJ2-1; TRBD1 matches at 7 bases. CDR1 and CDR2 (germline): LNHNV, YYDKDF (reference sequence). J was trimmed by 8 bases and V by 0 bases; bases with no gene match: 13. The CDR3 consists of 17 residues. Here the CDR3 DNA reads TGTGCCACCAGCAGAGATCAAGAGGGCAGGGGGAGCGATGAGCAGTTCTTC. It yields the protein CATSRDQEGRGSDEQFF. Supplemented by reference TRBV15 and TRBJ2-1, the full variable domain reads DAMVIQNPRYQVTQFGKPVTLSCSQTLNHNVMYWYQQKSSQAPKLLFHYYDKDFNNEADTPDNFQSRRPNTSFCFLDIRSPGLGDTAMYLCATSRDQEGRGSDEQFFGPGTRLTVL.

The J gene is TRBJ2-3, the V gene TRBV4-2; TRBD2 matches 12 bases. V was clipped by 1 base and J by 5 bases; unmatched bases: 4. Looked up from germline, CDR1 is LGHNA and CDR2 is YNFKEQ. There are 16 residues in the CDR3. CDR3 loop: CASSQGTSGAGDTQYF. The DNA of the CDR3 is TGTGCCAGCAGCCAAGGGACTAGCGGGGCTGGAGATACGCAGTATTTT.

The chain couples TRBV28 to TRBJ2-1; 10 bases map to TRBD2. The ends lost 1 base at V and 5 bases at J; junction bases unmatched: 2. Germline CDR1 is MDHEN and CDR2 is SYDVKM. The length of the CDR3 is 15 residues. The CDR3 reads CASSLSTSGNNEQFF. CDR3 coding DNA: TGTGCCAGCAGTTTATCTACTAGCGGGAACAATGAGCAGTTCTTC.

The chain has TRBV5-4 and TRBJ1-2; 10 nucleotides line up with TRBD1. The trim removed 3 bases at V and 5 bases at J, leaving 4 bases unmatched. This CDR3 contains 14 residues. The V gene's germline CDR1 is SGHNT and CDR2 YYREEE (reference sequence). The CDR3 DNA is TGTGCCAGCAGCTCGCCGGGACAGGGGTATGGCTACACCTTC. This sequence encodes CASSSPGQGYGYTF. Together with reference TRBV5-4 and TRBJ1-2, the CDR3 gives the full variable domain: ETGVTQSPTHLIKTRGQQVTLRCSSQSGHNTVSWYQQALGQGPQFIFQYYREEENGRGNFPPRFSGLQFPNYSSELNVNALELDDSALYLCASSSPGQGYGYTFGSGTRLTVV.

V gene TRBV7-3 combines with J gene TRBJ2-1; 7 bases fit TRBD2. V shed 5 bases, J shed 4 bases, and the junction held 11 bases outside the gene matches. The CDR3 sequence is 16 residues long. Germline V gene sequence: CDR1 SGHTA, CDR2 FQGTGA. The DNA for the CDR3 is TGTGCCAGCAGCCCTAACCCGGGACTACATTACAATGAGCAGTTCTTC. Encoded protein: CASSPNPGLHYNEQFF. Using reference TRBV7-3 and TRBJ2-1 for the parts outside the CDR3, the full variable domain is GAGVSQTPSNKVTEKGKYVELRCDPISGHTALYWYRQSLGQGPEFLIYFQGTGAADDSGLPNDRFFAVRPEGSVSTLKIQRTERGDSAVYLCASSPNPGLHYNEQFFGPGTRLTVL.

DNA for the CDR3: TGTGCCACCAGCACCTCAAGACAGTTTCAAGAGACCCAGTACTTC. Translation gives CATSTSRQFQETQYF. V and J are TRBV15 and TRBJ2-5, with D possibly TRBD1 on 5 matching bases. V lost 4 bases, J lost 2 bases, and 14 bases lay in between. This CDR3 contains 15 residues. Germline V gene data show CDR1 as LNHNV and CDR2 as YYDKDF (reference sequence).

The chain employs TRBV5-1 and TRBJ1-1; 9 positions agree with TRBD1. V dropped 2 bases and J dropped 1; count of bases not matched to a gene: 12. Germline V gives CDR1 SGHRS, CDR2 YFSETQ. The CDR3 consists of 18 residues. The CDR3 protein is CASSFTLQGQGSNTEAFF. The CDR3, as DNA: TGCGCCAGCAGCTTTACTTTACAGGGACAGGGATCGAACACTGAAGCTTTCTTT.

Only a few counts were recorded for this clone. The V gene is TRBV2, the J gene TRBJ1-1; D might be TRBD1 (6 bases). Germline CDR1 and CDR2: SNHLY and FYNNEI. This CDR3 is 11 amino acids long. V was trimmed by 10 bases and J by 9 bases, leaving 15 bases between them. CDR3 in amino acids: CATQEGVKAFF. The CDR3 nucleotides read TGTGCCACTCAAGAGGGGGTTAAAGCTTTCTTT. Using reference TRBV2 and TRBJ1-1 for the parts outside the CDR3, the full variable domain is EPEVTQTPSHQVTQMGQEVILRCVPISNHLYFYWYRQILGQKVEFLVSFYNNEISEKSEIFDDQFSVERPDGSNFTLKIRSTKLEDSAMYFCATQEGVKAFFGQGTRLTVV.

The chain recombines TRBV5-1 with TRBJ1-1; 8 positions match TRBD1. The CDR3 totals 15 residues. Germline trimming cut 4 bases from V and 4 bases from J; bases unmatched to any gene: 9. Germline-derived CDR1 and CDR2 are SGHRS and YFSETQ. CDR3: CASSGGTGATTEAFF. The CDR3 region has the DNA TGCGCCAGCAGCGGAGGGACAGGAGCGACCACTGAAGCTTTCTTT.

This clone was recorded a few times. The J gene is TRBJ1-5, the V gene TRBV7-8; TRBD1 matches 7 bases. CDR1 and CDR2 from the germline V gene are SGHVS and FQNEAQ. Losses at the gene ends were 5 bases for V and 4 bases for J; bases not matched to a gene: 2. There are 13 residues in the CDR3. For the CDR3, the DNA is TGTGCCAGCAGCCCGACAGGGAATCAGCCCCAGCATTTT. It yields the protein CASSPTGNQPQHF.

The CDR3 spells CASSQDPPGEGETQYF. In DNA, the CDR3 is TGCGCCAGCAGCCAAGATCCGCCAGGGGAAGGAGAGACCCAGTACTTC. The V and J genes are TRBV4-3 and TRBJ2-5, with TRBD1 as a possible D gene (6 bases). Germline V gene data show CDR1 as LGHNA and CDR2 as YSLEER. Trimming left V 0 bases short and J 4 bases short, with 15 bases between. The CDR3 spans 16 residues.

The chain has TRBV6-5 and TRBJ1-5; D possibly corresponds to TRBD1 (6 bases). Germline assignment: CDR1 MNHEY and CDR2 SVGAGI. With 5 bases removed from V and 3 bases from J, the gap between germline ends came to 14 bases. This CDR3 contains 15 residues. DNA for the CDR3: TGTGCCAGCAGTCAGACAGGCGGTATCAATCAGCCCCAGCATTTT. Protein: CASSQTGGINQPQHF.

The chain is built from TRBV18 and TRBJ2-1; D is ambiguous. The V gene's germline CDR1 is KGHSH and CDR2 LQKENI. V was trimmed by 8 bases and J by 3 bases, leaving 20 bases between them. The CDR3 has 16 amino acids. CDR3 region: CASTNRRIPDYNEQFF. The CDR3, as DNA: TGTGCCAGCACGAATCGACGGATCCCGGACTACAATGAGCAGTTCTTC.

The gene calls are TRBV11-2 and TRBJ2-5; D remains unclear. Germline V lookup: CDR1 SGHAT, CDR2 FQNNGV. This CDR3 spans 14 amino acids. Deletions cut 5 bases from V and 5 bases from J, with 15 bases between. The chain's CDR3 is CASSTEARRETQYF. In nucleotides, the CDR3 is TGTGCCAGCAGCACTGAGGCACGAAGGGAGACCCAGTACTTC.

The chain links TRBV4-1 to TRBJ2-1; D not certain. V lost 1 base and J lost 12, with 22 bases in between. The CDR3 loop spans 16 amino acids. The V gene's germline CDR1 is MGHRA and CDR2 YSYEKL. Written as DNA, the CDR3 is TGCGCCAGCAGCCAAGGGTTCGTAGAGCTGCAGTGGGGGCAGTTCTTC. It specifies CASSQGFVELQWGQFF.

This sequence joins TRBV7-9 and TRBJ2-1, with D tentatively TRBD1 (8 bases). The CDR3 is 13 amino acids. Deletions cut 7 bases from V and 7 bases from J, with 14 bases between. The germline CDR1 and CDR2 sequences are SEHNR and FQNEAQ (reference sequence). Here the CDR3 reads CASIAQGGNEQFF. The CDR3 DNA follows: TGTGCCAGCATCGCACAGGGGGGGAATGAGCAGTTCTTC.

This chain connects TRBV10-3 to TRBJ2-1; 10 positions match TRBD2. The ends lost 6 bases at V and 5 bases at J; junction bases unmatched: 13. Germline values: CDR1 ENHRY, CDR2 SYGVKD. This CDR3 is built from 17 residues. The CDR3 DNA reads as TGTGCCATCAGCGGGGAACTAGCGGGGAGAATTAACAATGAGCAGTTCTTC. This translates into CAISGELAGRINNEQFF.

This chain joins TRBV13 and TRBJ2-1; possibly TRBD1 for D (6 bases). Looked up from germline, CDR1 is PRHDT and CDR2 is FYEKMQ (reference sequence). The CDR3 consists of 15 residues. V gave up 1 base and J gave up 4 bases, with 11 bases separating them. The CDR3 loop is CASSLEQGQYNEQFF. CDR3 DNA: TGTGCCAGCAGCTTAGAGCAGGGGCAATACAATGAGCAGTTCTTC.

This chain's CDR3 is CASSVTPGGAEAFF. The CDR3 bases are TGCGCCAGCAGTGTGACCCCAGGAGGGGCTGAAGCTTTCTTT. The chain uses TRBV10-1 and TRBJ1-1; D perhaps matches TRBD1 (5 bases). The V end lost 4 bases, the J end lost 6 bases, and 15 bases lay between the germline ends. This CDR3 is built from 14 residues. Germline V gene lookup returns CDR1 WNHNN and CDR2 SYGVQD (reference sequence).

V usage is TRBV15 and J usage is TRBJ2-1; D gene ambiguous. Germline assignment: CDR1 LNHNV and CDR2 YYDKDF (reference sequence). Trimming removed 0 bases at V and 7 bases at J, with 10 bases between. CDR3 size: 14 residues. The CDR3 DNA reads as TGTGCCACCAGCAGAGATTTCGCGACAAATGAGCAGTTCTTC. Amino acids: CATSRDFATNEQFF.

This rearrangement joins TRBV25-1 to TRBJ1-2; D ambiguous. The CDR3 extends over 15 amino acids. CDR1 is MGHDK and CDR2 is SYGVNS in the germline V gene. V lost 1 base and J lost 4, with 13 bases in between. This CDR3 is CASSELKPQPYGYTF. The CDR3, as DNA: TGTGCCAGCAGTGAATTGAAACCCCAGCCCTATGGCTACACCTTC.

This chain links TRBV5-5 with TRBJ1-5; possible D gene TRBD1, 5 bases. The CDR3 sequence is 15 residues long. Germline CDR1 SGHKS, CDR2 YYEKEE (reference sequence). Trimming removed 2 bases from V and 2 bases from J, with 11 bases in between. CDR3 sequence: CASSFRGSGNQPQHF. The CDR3 nucleotides are TGTGCCAGCAGCTTCCGGGGCTCGGGCAATCAGCCCCAGCATTTT.

CDR3 nucleotide sequence: TGTGCCAGCAGCGTTGACCTCGCGAACACCGGGGAGCTGTTTTTT. Translated: CASSVDLANTGELFF. The V call is TRBV9, the J call TRBJ2-2; D uncertain. CDR1 and CDR2 from the germline V gene are SGDLS and YYNGEE. Trimming cost V 2 bases and J 0 bases, with 8 bases left between them. The CDR3 spans 15 residues.

The rearrangement uses TRBV4-1 and TRBJ2-7, with 8 bases lining up with TRBD1. After removal of 4 bases from V and 1 base from J, the junction contained 6 bases not matched to a gene. Germline V CDR1 and CDR2: MGHRA, YSYEKL. The CDR3 spans 15 residues. CDR3 loop: CASSPGGQGSYEQYF. DNA of the CDR3: TGCGCCAGCAGCCCCGGCGGACAGGGTTCCTACGAGCAGTACTTC.

DNA of the CDR3: TGTGCCAGCAGAGGGGACAGGGGGAACTATGGCTACACCTTC. Amino acid sequence: CASRGDRGNYGYTF. V usage is TRBV2 and J usage is TRBJ1-2; the match to TRBD1 covers 11 bases. V lost 6 bases and J lost 2; bases outside the gene matches: 2. Germline V gene lookup returns CDR1 SNHLY and CDR2 FYNNEI. The CDR3 has 14 residues.

The J gene is TRBJ1-6, the V gene TRBV27; 11 nucleotides agree with TRBD1. There are 17 residues in the CDR3. The V gene's germline CDR1 is MNHEY and CDR2 SMNVEV (reference sequence). V was pared by 5 bases and J by 7 bases, with 10 bases of the junction left unmatched. The CDR3 DNA reads as TGTGCCAGCAGTACTTCCGGGACAGGGGGATTGAATTCACCCCTCCACTTT. Its translation: CASSTSGTGGLNSPLHF.

The chain has TRBV19 and TRBJ1-5; D is ambiguous. V was pared by 9 bases and J by 0 bases, with 12 bases between. There are 14 residues in the CDR3. Germline V gene data show CDR1 as LNHDA and CDR2 as SQIVND (reference sequence). The CDR3 loop reads CASARTASNQPQHF. The CDR3 DNA is TGTGCCAGCGCAAGAACAGCTAGCAATCAGCCCCAGCATTTT.